The following is a T cell receptor (beta chain) sequence with its context. Antigen specificity is unknown. CDR1 SEHNR and CDR2 FQNEAQ come from the germline V gene (reference sequence). The CDR3 runs to 13 residues. V was pared by 5 bases and J by 7 bases, with 5 bases of the junction left unmatched. This sample was included in a study of cytomegalovirus exposure and HLA in healthy donors. Findings and caveats of the study: The study put under 200 TCR beta chains on its list as cytomegalovirus-associated.

With 60 Vbeta and 13 Jbeta primers, the PCR was carried out. The table came from immunoSEQ multiplex PCR; TCRdb's copy has only in-frame clones and leaves some out. The sample consists of approximately 150,000 clones, 65% to 90% of them appearing once. The receptor's source is a male donor in good health and CMV-seronegative. The specimen sequenced was PBMCs. The rearrangement links TRBV7-9 to TRBJ1-2, with 9 positions matching TRBD1. This CDR3 reads CASSAGTGSGYTF. CDR3 sequence (DNA): TGTGCCAGCAGCGCCGGGACAGGGAGTGGCTACACCTTC.